This TCR beta chain was captured in a study of beta chain features in type 1 diabetes. General study points: Researchers report that Type 1 diabetes patients had moderately but significantly shorter TCRB CDR3s across all four CD4+ subsets.

Each population that was sorted was more than 95% pure. Reverse transcribing all isolated RNA meant expressed TCRB transcripts were sequenced. Method: immunoSEQ multiplex PCR; TCRdb's copy keeps in-frame clones and lacks some. The table includes roughly 350,000 clones, around 10% detected once. This clone was counted ten times or more. What it binds is not known. V trimming: 4 bases; J trimming: 9 bases; junction bases outside the gene matches: 9. The germline V gene has CDR1 SGHNT and CDR2 YYREEE (reference sequence). This CDR3 has 14 amino acids. The sequenced material came from central memory CD4+ T cells from blood. This clonotype was sampled from a man aged 30 to 45 with type 1 diabetes. The chain joins TRBV5-4 to TRBJ2-1, with 8 bases matching TRBD2. The DNA of the CDR3 is TGTGCCAGCAGCGCAACCGGGACTAGAAGTGAGCAGTTCTTC. Translation gives CASSATGTRSEQFF.